This T cell receptor beta chain was retrieved from a study of cytomegalovirus exposure and HLA in healthy donors. Study overall: The 110 or so validation repertoires were produced on the same platform as the 550 to 700 repertoires of the first cohort. This was reported in a later analysis.

Measured with immunoSEQ multiplex PCR; TCRdb has only the in-frame clones, and not every one. The data show fewer than 150,000 clones, with 88% seen just once and roughly 1.4% held by the top ten. The V gene end was trimmed by 1 base and the J gene end by 4 bases; junction bases not matched to a gene: 0. In germline, CDR1 is SEHNR, CDR2 FQNEAQ (reference sequence). CDR3 length: 15 amino acids. General study findings and limits: The majority of TCR sequences were rare, yet some public TCRs appeared in many donors. Published work reported that the classifier diagnosed cytomegalovirus status with high specificity and sensitivity.

On this clone: Its antigen is currently unknown.

This TCR derives from a man aged 30 to 45 in good health and CMV-seronegative. This chain uses TRBV7-9 with TRBJ1-5, with 11 bases matching TRBD1. Specimen: PBMCs. CDR3 protein: CASSLGDRGNQPQHF. Written as DNA, the CDR3 is TGTGCCAGCAGCTTAGGGGACAGGGGGAATCAGCCCCAGCATTTT.